A selection of T cell receptor beta chains follows, all from one sample in a study of T cells in Graves' hyperthyroidism and ophthalmopathy. TCRdb reprocessed the multiplex PCR reads with MiXCR, giving one entry per CDR3 protein. The sample comprises about 580,000 distinct CDR3 sequences, under 60% of which are singletons, and about 8% rests with the top ten. Sequenced input: peripheral blood or thyroid tissue (not recorded which). The receptors stem from a woman between 18 and 30 years old with Graves' hyperthyroidism. Each CDR3 is given with its conserved first and last residue. Each record gives: D gene, J gene, V gene, CDR3 protein. D genes are given only for firm matches.

>TRBD1|TRBJ1-5|TRBV2
CASSEERRQGGVWAYSNQPQHF
>NA|TRBJ1-2|TRBV20-1
CSARANTF
>NA|TRBJ1-6|TRBV11-2
CATTRSLGGSPLHF
>NA|TRBJ1-2|TRBV4-3
CASSQDRGGIEGYTF
>TRBD1|TRBJ1-5|TRBV12-3/TRBV12-4
CASSMGQGNQPQHF
>NA|TRBJ1-2|TRBV2
CASSVQGSYGYTF
>NA|TRBJ2-7|TRBV29-1
CSVVVGGRGEQYF
>TRBD2|TRBJ2-7|TRBV13
CASSSYGLAEPQYF
>TRBD1|TRBJ2-5|TRBV29-1
CSVGQPNQPQYF
>NA|TRBJ1-1|TRBV15
CATSKDRGPGRAFF
>NA|TRBJ1-1|TRBV27
CASSLGTRNTEAFF
>NA|TRBJ2-7|TRBV18
CASSPPARDNYEQYF
>NA|TRBJ2-6|TRBV7-6
CASSPRAGASSGANVLTF
>TRBD1|TRBJ2-5|TRBV12-3/TRBV12-4
CASSTSGQGEETQYF
>NA|TRBJ2-3|TRBV20-1
CSALGSSKATDTQYF
>TRBD2|TRBJ2-7|TRBV27
CASRPGGTYEQYF
>TRBD1|TRBJ2-2|TRBV5-4
CASSLQTGRSTGELFF
>NA|TRBJ1-5|TRBV10-3
CASSSGNQPQHF
>NA|TRBJ2-3|TRBV5-1
CASSLYGGTDTQYF
>NA|NA|TRBV7-2
CASSLDTRPYNEQFF
>TRBD2|TRBJ2-3|TRBV12-3/TRBV12-4
CASSLSPSGSSDTQYF
>NA|TRBJ1-3|TRBV6-5
CASSSDRIESGNTIYF
>NA|TRBJ1-2|TRBV29-1
CSIYLCSVPQGDGGYTF
>NA|TRBJ1-1|TRBV29-1
CSVGAGNTEAFF
>NA|NA|TRBV20-1
CSARDRGDNEQFF
>TRBD1|TRBJ2-2|TRBV5-1
CASSSVGTGHTGELFF
>NA|TRBJ2-7|TRBV7-8
CASSLEEQLANYEQYF
>NA|TRBJ2-7|TRBV27
CASSSSWGTTYEQYF
>NA|TRBJ1-1|TRBV12-3/TRBV12-4
CASTEGAEAFF
>NA|TRBJ2-5|TRBV15
CATSRDGPALGTQYF
>NA|TRBJ2-7|TRBV24-1
CATSDSTNQPQYF
>NA|TRBJ2-5|TRBV5-1
CASSETQETQYF
>NA|TRBJ1-2|TRBV10-3
CAISESGYYGYTF
>TRBD2|TRBJ2-7|TRBV20-1
CSASKREGIDEQYF
>NA|TRBJ1-3|TRBV2
CASTLRPLVIGSRTGNTIYF
>NA|TRBJ1-4|TRBV15
CATSYRGGEKLFF
>NA|TRBJ1-3|TRBV10-3
CAKRTSGTGTTSSGNTIYF
>NA|TRBJ1-5|TRBV24-1
CATGEGNQPQHF
>TRBD1|TRBJ2-7|TRBV4-1
CASSQGQGPTYEQYF
>NA|TRBJ1-2|TRBV20-1
CSARGETGGGYTF